The clone carrying this T cell receptor beta chain was observed at least ten times. Antigen: not known. Primed by a sample-barcoded 5' primer and a J-beta primer mix, a second PCR proceeded for about 6 to 11 cycles. In TCRdb, the 5' RACE reads were re-called with MiXCR into one record per CDR3 protein. The sample records about 640,000 distinct CDR3 sequences, roughly 30% being singletons. Germline CDR1 is DFQATT and CDR2 is SNEGSKA (reference sequence). The length of the CDR3 is 14 residues. V was pared by 6 bases and J by 11 bases, with 11 bases of the junction left unmatched. These data are taken from a study of blood T cells in healthy people across ages. Study-wide results and limits: In these data, TCR beta diversity tracked strongly with naive T cell percentage. Naive CD4+ cell counts and diversity both ran higher in long-lived than in aged donors.

This receptor was obtained from a woman over 75 in good health. Source material: blood. V is TRBV20-1 and J is TRBJ1-6, with TRBD1 identical over 9 bases. The CDR3 is CSATGTGTLAPLHF. As DNA, the CDR3 is TGCAGTGCCACCGGGACAGGGACTCTTGCACCCCTCCACTTT.